The 27 T cell receptor beta chains below come from one sample, sequenced in a study of brain T cells in children with intractable seizures. The data were produced by immunoSEQ multiplex PCR, yet TCRdb's version contains in-frame clones alone and is incomplete. Among tens of thousands of clones listed, around nine tenths were seen once. This specimen was peripheral blood, taken at surgery. Receptor source: a girl under 10 years old with Rasmussen encephalitis and intractable seizures.

V usage is TRBV28 and J usage is TRBJ2-3, with D maybe TRBD2 (7 bases). Trimming shortened V by 6 bases and J by 6 bases, and 22 bases separated the two germline ends. Germline V gives CDR1 MDHEN, CDR2 SYDVKM. The CDR3 is made up of 16 amino acids. The CDR3: CASSPSRGAKPDTQYF. The CDR3 nucleotides are TGTGCCAGCAGCCCTTCTCGGGGGGCAAAGCCGGATACGCAGTATTTT.

The chain carries TRBV7-9 and TRBJ2-7; no firm D call. Germline CDR1 and CDR2: SEHNR and FQNEAQ (reference sequence). This CDR3 spans 16 amino acids. The V gene lost 2 bases and the J gene lost 0 bases, with 14 bases spanning the gap. The CDR3 protein is CASSLIGPTTSYEQYF. CDR3 in DNA: TGTGCCAGCAGCTTAATTGGACCCACAACCTCCTACGAGCAGTACTTC.

V is TRBV30 and J is TRBJ2-7, with 7 bases fitting TRBD1. Germline V gene lookup returns CDR1 GTSNPN and CDR2 SVGIG (reference sequence). The ends lost 1 base at V and 4 bases at J; junction bases unmatched: 13. CDR3 length: 16 amino acids. The chain's CDR3 is CAWSDLGQVPSYEQYF. In DNA, the CDR3 is TGTGCCTGGAGTGATCTTGGACAGGTCCCCTCGTACGAGCAGTACTTC.

The V gene is TRBV7-9, the J gene TRBJ1-2; D gene unclear. Germline CDR1 reads SEHNR; CDR2 reads FQNEAQ (reference sequence). V was clipped by 5 bases and J by 6 bases, with 13 bases between them. This CDR3 has 13 amino acids. CDR3 residues: CASSPTWVDGYTF. The CDR3 DNA sequence: TGTGCCAGCAGCCCGACCTGGGTGGATGGCTACACCTTC.

The rearrangement links TRBV30 to TRBJ1-1; a possible D gene is TRBD1 (6 bases). The CDR3 consists of 11 residues. Germline V gene lookup returns CDR1 GTSNPN and CDR2 SVGIG (reference sequence). V was clipped by 4 bases and J by 11 bases, with 14 bases between them. The CDR3 here is CAWMVGGKAFF. CDR3 nucleotide sequence: TGTGCCTGGATGGTTGGGGGCAAGGCTTTCTTT.

The chain uses TRBV5-5 and TRBJ2-7, with TRBD1 identical over 7 bases. The V segment lost 3 bases and the J segment 4 bases; nucleotides outside the gene matches: 7. There are 14 residues in the CDR3. CDR1 is SGHKS, CDR2 YYEKEE, per germline (reference sequence). The CDR3 spells CASSSRDRTYEQYF. The CDR3, as DNA: TGTGCCAGCAGCTCCCGGGACAGAACATACGAGCAGTACTTC.

The chain combines TRBV5-5 with TRBJ1-6, with D possibly being TRBD1 (6 bases). V was shortened by 4 bases and J by 14 bases, with 13 bases between the two germline ends. There are 12 residues in the CDR3. Germline V gives CDR1 SGHKS, CDR2 YYEKEE (reference sequence). DNA for the CDR3: TGTGCCAGCAGCGCGGGGGCCGGGGCCCTCCACTTT. Translated: CASSAGAGALHF.

This clone has a handful of counts. The J gene is TRBJ1-2, the V gene TRBV5-4, with TRBD1 matching 7 bases. V shed 4 bases and J 8 bases; nucleotides not matched to a gene: 8. The CDR3 sequence is 13 residues long. Germline V gene data show CDR1 as SGHNT and CDR2 as YYREEE (reference sequence). CDR3: CASSEPGQSGYTF. The CDR3 DNA reads as TGTGCCAGCAGCGAGCCGGGACAGAGCGGCTACACCTTC.

Here the CDR3 DNA reads TGTGCCAGCAGCTTACACAGAGACTCCTACAATGAGCAGTTCTTC. Its translation is CASSLHRDSYNEQFF. This chain joins TRBV7-8 and TRBJ2-1; D is ambiguous. CDR3 size: 15 residues. Trimming removed 2 bases from V and 0 bases from J, with 8 bases in between. Germline CDR1 is SGHVS and CDR2 is FQNEAQ.

The rearrangement joins TRBV14 to TRBJ2-3, with D hard to call. Deletions cut 4 bases from V and 7 bases from J, with 12 bases between. In germline, CDR1 is SGHDN, CDR2 FVKESK. This CDR3 is 13 amino acids long. The DNA of the CDR3 is TGTGCCAGCAGCCCCGGAGTCGTTAATACGCAGTATTTT. As protein: CASSPGVVNTQYF. Full variable domain (outside the CDR3, taken from reference TRBV14 and TRBJ2-3): EAGVTQFPSHSVIEKGQTVTLRCDPISGHDNLYWYRRVMGKEIKFLLHFVKESKQDESGMPNNRFLAERTGGTYSTLKVQPAELEDSGVYFCASSPGVVNTQYFGPGTRLTVL.

The rearrangement uses TRBV7-3 and TRBJ1-2; D not certain. The CDR3 sequence is 15 residues long. V was shortened by 0 bases and J by 5 bases, with 13 bases between the two germline ends. From germline, CDR1 is SGHTA and CDR2 FQGTGA. CDR3 region: CASSLTRASEYGYTF. In DNA form, the CDR3 reads TGTGCCAGCAGCTTAACAAGGGCTTCGGAGTATGGCTACACCTTC.

This chain uses TRBV15 with TRBJ2-7; D is possibly TRBD2 (6 bases). Germline CDR1 is LNHNV and CDR2 is YYDKDF (reference sequence). V lost 1 base and J lost 3, with 13 bases in between. The CDR3 runs 15 residues. CDR3 residues: CATSRGPTSNYEQYF. CDR3 sequence (DNA): TGTGCCACCAGCAGAGGACCCACTAGCAACTACGAGCAGTACTTC.

This clone was observed a single time. The chain is built from TRBV28 and TRBJ1-2, with D tentatively TRBD1 (6 bases). The CDR3 totals 15 residues. Germline V gene sequence: CDR1 MDHEN, CDR2 SYDVKM. The ends were cut back, 3 bases at V and 4 bases at J, with 15 bases in the middle. The CDR3 protein is CASSLGGAHIYGYTF. The CDR3 region has the DNA TGTGCCAGCAGTTTGGGGGGCGCCCATATCTATGGCTACACCTTC.

The chain employs TRBV19 and TRBJ1-5, with TRBD1 matching over 7 bases. Trimming took 4 bases from V and 2 from J; bases not matched to a gene: 2. Per the germline V gene, CDR1 is LNHDA and CDR2 is SQIVND (reference sequence). The CDR3 is made up of 14 amino acids. CDR3 in DNA: TGTGCCAGTAGTACAGGACAGGGCAATCAGCCCCAGCATTTT. Protein product: CASSTGQGNQPQHF.

This clone was found a few times. V usage is TRBV7-9 and J usage is TRBJ1-1, with D tentatively TRBD1 (6 bases). This CDR3 comprises 17 residues. V was cut by 4 bases and J by 0 bases, with 18 bases left in between. Germline CDR1 reads SEHNR; CDR2 reads FQNEAQ (reference sequence). The CDR3 protein is CASSSLWGAEMNTEAFF. CDR3 in DNA: TGTGCCAGCAGCTCCCTTTGGGGGGCTGAGATGAACACTGAAGCTTTCTTT.

The chain joins TRBV28 to TRBJ1-6; D gene unclear. CDR1 and CDR2 (germline): MDHEN, SYDVKM. This CDR3 spans 16 amino acids. The ends were cut back, 6 bases at V and 3 bases at J, with 15 bases in the middle. CDR3 bases: TGTGCCAGCAGCCCGGAACAGACGGGCTATAATTCACCCCTCCACTTT. It encodes CASSPEQTGYNSPLHF.

This chain joins TRBV19 and TRBJ2-2; no definite D call. CDR1 is LNHDA and CDR2 is SQIVND in the germline V gene (reference sequence). V was clipped by 3 bases and J by 1 base, with 6 bases between them. CDR3 size: 14 residues. This CDR3 is CASSIALNTGELFF. CDR3 in DNA: TGTGCCAGTAGTATCGCGCTGAACACCGGGGAGCTGTTTTTT.

The genes are TRBV3-1 (or the pseudogene TRBV3-2) and TRBJ1-1; D is unresolved. Germline CDR1 and CDR2: LGHDT and YNNKEL (reference sequence). The CDR3 runs 14 residues. V was shortened by 4 bases and J by 4 bases, with 13 bases between the two germline ends. CDR3 sequence reads: CASSPPHLITEAFF. CDR3 sequence (DNA): TGTGCCAGCAGCCCGCCCCACCTAATCACTGAAGCTTTCTTT.

V and J are TRBV7-9 and TRBJ1-1; D gene uncertain. The CDR3 consists of 11 residues. CDR1 and CDR2 from the germline V gene are SEHNR and FQNEAQ (reference sequence). The V end lost 1 base, the J end lost 11 bases, and 8 bases lay between the germline ends. CDR3 sequence reads: CASSLVGRAFF. CDR3 DNA sequence: TGTGCCAGCAGCTTAGTCGGGCGCGCTTTCTTT. The entire variable domain, with the rest obtained from reference TRBV7-9 and TRBJ1-1, is as follows: DTGVSQNPRHKITKRGQNVTFRCDPISEHNRLYWYRQTLGQGPEFLTYFQNEAQLEKSRLLSDRFSAERPKGSFSTLEIQRTEQGDSAMYLCASSLVGRAFFGQGTRLTVV.

The chain couples TRBV6-5 to TRBJ2-7; D may be TRBD1 or TRBD2 (5 bases each). Germline V gene lookup returns CDR1 MNHEY and CDR2 SVGAGI. The V end was cut by 7 bases, the J end by 3 bases, with 19 bases between. The CDR3 has 15 residues. CDR3 region: CASTRGREWIYEQYF. CDR3 in DNA: TGTGCCAGCACCCGGGGACGGGAATGGATCTACGAGCAGTACTTC.

This clone has only a few counts. The chain employs TRBV30 and TRBJ1-5; a weak D match, TRBD1 (6 bases). The V end was cut by 3 bases, the J end by 7 bases, with 16 bases between. The germline V gene encodes CDR1 GTSNPN and CDR2 SVGIG (reference sequence). The CDR3 has 14 residues. DNA for the CDR3: TGTGCCTGGAGCGGGGGCAGGGGCGGCCAGCCCCAGCATTTT. Amino acid sequence: CAWSGGRGGQPQHF.

The V and J genes are TRBV7-9 and TRBJ1-5; D perhaps matches TRBD1 (6 bases). V lost 5 bases, J lost 0 bases, and 11 bases lay in between. The CDR3 is 15 residues long. Germline assignment: CDR1 SEHNR and CDR2 FQNEAQ (reference sequence). CDR3 sequence: CASSAQGISNQPQHF. The CDR3 nucleotides are TGTGCCAGCAGCGCACAGGGAATTAGCAATCAGCCCCAGCATTTT.

V is TRBV7-9 and J is TRBJ1-2, with TRBD1 matching over 8 bases. CDR1 and CDR2 from the germline V gene are SEHNR and FQNEAQ (reference sequence). V shed 6 bases and J 3 bases; nucleotides not matched to a gene: 9. The CDR3 is 15 residues long. The CDR3 bases are TGTGCCAGCAGTCCAAGGTCGACAGGGGACTATGGCTACACCTTC. Residues: CASSPRSTGDYGYTF.

The V gene is TRBV7-8, the J gene TRBJ1-5; D gene uncertain. The CDR3 has 13 amino acids. Germline V lookup: CDR1 SGHVS, CDR2 FQNEAQ. The germline V and J ends were trimmed by 5 bases and 6 bases, with 11 bases remaining between them. The DNA of the CDR3 is TGTGCCAGCAGCCCAGGTACGAGTCAGCCCCAGCATTTT. Translated, it gives CASSPGTSQPQHF.

V and J are TRBV5-6 and TRBJ1-2, with a possible D match to TRBD1 (6 bases). With 0 bases removed from V and 4 bases from J, the gap between germline ends came to 16 bases. The germline V gene encodes CDR1 SGHDT and CDR2 YYEEEE. CDR3 length: 16 residues. CDR3 nucleotides: TGTGCCAGCAGCTTGGGGAGCGGGCCGGGGGCCTATGGCTACACCTTC. Residues: CASSLGSGPGAYGYTF.

The V call is TRBV7-2, the J call TRBJ2-7; D remains ambiguous. The CDR3 length is 14 residues. Germline-derived CDR1 and CDR2 are SGHTA and FQGNSA. V was clipped by 0 bases and J by 2 bases, with 8 bases between them. CDR3 residues: CASSLATAPYEQYF. The CDR3 bases are TGTGCCAGCAGCTTAGCAACGGCCCCCTACGAGCAGTACTTC.

CDR3 sequence: CASKGAGGSYEQYF. CDR3 sequence (DNA): TGTGCCAGCAAGGGAGCGGGAGGGTCCTACGAGCAGTACTTC. This chain uses TRBV27 with TRBJ2-7; 10 nucleotides match TRBD2. There are 14 residues in the CDR3. Germline assignment: CDR1 MNHEY and CDR2 SMNVEV (reference sequence). The V segment lost 7 bases and the J segment 1 base; nucleotides outside the gene matches: 4.